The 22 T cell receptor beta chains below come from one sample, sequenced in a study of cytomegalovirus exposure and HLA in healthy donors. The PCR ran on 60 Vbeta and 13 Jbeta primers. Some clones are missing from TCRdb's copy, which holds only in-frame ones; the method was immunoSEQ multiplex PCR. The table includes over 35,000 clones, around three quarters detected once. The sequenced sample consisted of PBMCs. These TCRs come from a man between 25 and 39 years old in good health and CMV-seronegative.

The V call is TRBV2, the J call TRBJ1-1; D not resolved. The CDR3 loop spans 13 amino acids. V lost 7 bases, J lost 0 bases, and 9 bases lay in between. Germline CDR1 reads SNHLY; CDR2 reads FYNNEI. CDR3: CASKREMNTEAFF. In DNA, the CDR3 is TGTGCCAGCAAACGGGAAATGAACACTGAAGCTTTCTTT. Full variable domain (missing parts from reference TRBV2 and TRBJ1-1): EPEVTQTPSHQVTQMGQEVILRCVPISNHLYFYWYRQILGQKVEFLVSFYNNEISEKSEIFDDQFSVERPDGSNFTLKIRSTKLEDSAMYFCASKREMNTEAFFGQGTRLTVV.

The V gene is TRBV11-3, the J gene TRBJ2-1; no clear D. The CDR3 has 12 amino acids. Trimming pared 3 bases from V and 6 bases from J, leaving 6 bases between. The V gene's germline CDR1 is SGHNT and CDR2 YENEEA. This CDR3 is CASSFSSNEQFF. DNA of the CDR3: TGTGCCAGCAGCTTTAGTAGCAATGAGCAGTTCTTC.

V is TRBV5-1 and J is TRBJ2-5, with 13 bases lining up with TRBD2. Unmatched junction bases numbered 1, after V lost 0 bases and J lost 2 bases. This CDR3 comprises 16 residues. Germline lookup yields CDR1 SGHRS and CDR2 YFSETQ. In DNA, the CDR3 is TGCGCCAGCAGCTTGGTACTAGCGGGAGGGCAAGAGACCCAGTACTTC. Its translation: CASSLVLAGGQETQYF.

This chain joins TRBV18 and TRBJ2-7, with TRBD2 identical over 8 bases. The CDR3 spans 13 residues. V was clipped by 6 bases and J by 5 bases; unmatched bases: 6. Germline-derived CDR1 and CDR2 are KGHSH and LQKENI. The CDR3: CASSPGLADEQYF. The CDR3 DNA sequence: TGTGCCAGCTCTCCAGGACTAGCCGACGAGCAGTACTTC.

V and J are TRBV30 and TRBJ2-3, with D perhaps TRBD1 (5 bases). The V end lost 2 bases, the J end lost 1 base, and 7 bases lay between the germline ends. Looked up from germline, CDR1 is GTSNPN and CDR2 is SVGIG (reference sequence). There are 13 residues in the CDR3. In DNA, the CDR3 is TGTGCCTGGAGTCTCAGGGGCACAGATACGCAGTATTTT. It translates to CAWSLRGTDTQYF.

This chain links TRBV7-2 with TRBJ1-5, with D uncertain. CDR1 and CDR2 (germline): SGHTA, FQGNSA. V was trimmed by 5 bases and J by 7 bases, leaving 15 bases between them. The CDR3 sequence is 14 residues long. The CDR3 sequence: CASSLQSGGQPQHF. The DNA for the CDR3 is TGTGCCAGCAGCCTACAAAGCGGAGGGCAGCCCCAGCATTTT.

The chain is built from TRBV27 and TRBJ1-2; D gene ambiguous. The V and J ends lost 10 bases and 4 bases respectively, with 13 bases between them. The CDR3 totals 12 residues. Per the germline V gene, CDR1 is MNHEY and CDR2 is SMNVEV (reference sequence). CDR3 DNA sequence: TGTGCCACACGGAGAACCAGCTATGGCTACACCTTC. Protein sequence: CATRRTSYGYTF.

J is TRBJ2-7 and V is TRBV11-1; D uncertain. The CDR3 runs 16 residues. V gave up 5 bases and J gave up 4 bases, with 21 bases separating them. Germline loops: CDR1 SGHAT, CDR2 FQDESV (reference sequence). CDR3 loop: CASSVLGAVGLYEQYF. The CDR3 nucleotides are TGTGCCAGCAGCGTCCTAGGAGCAGTTGGCCTATACGAGCAGTACTTC.

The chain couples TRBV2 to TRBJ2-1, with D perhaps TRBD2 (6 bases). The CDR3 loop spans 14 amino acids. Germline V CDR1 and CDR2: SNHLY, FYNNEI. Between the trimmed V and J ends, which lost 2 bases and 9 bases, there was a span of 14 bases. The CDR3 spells CASSERRRDGEQFF. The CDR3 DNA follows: TGTGCCAGCAGTGAACGCAGGCGGGACGGTGAGCAGTTCTTC.

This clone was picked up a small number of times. CDR3 sequence: CASSVGTSGYNEQFF. DNA for the CDR3: TGCGCCAGCAGCGTAGGGACTAGCGGTTACAATGAGCAGTTCTTC. The chain joins TRBV5-1 to TRBJ2-1; 11 bases are shared with TRBD2. CDR1 is SGHRS and CDR2 is YFSETQ in the germline V gene. The CDR3 covers 15 residues. V lost 4 bases and J lost 4; bases outside the gene matches: 4.

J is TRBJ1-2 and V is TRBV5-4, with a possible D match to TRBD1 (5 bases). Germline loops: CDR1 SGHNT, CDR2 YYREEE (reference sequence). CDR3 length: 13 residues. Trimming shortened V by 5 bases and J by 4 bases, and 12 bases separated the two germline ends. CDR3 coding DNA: TGTGCCAGCAGGGGTATAGGGGCCTATGGCTACACCTTC. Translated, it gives CASRGIGAYGYTF.

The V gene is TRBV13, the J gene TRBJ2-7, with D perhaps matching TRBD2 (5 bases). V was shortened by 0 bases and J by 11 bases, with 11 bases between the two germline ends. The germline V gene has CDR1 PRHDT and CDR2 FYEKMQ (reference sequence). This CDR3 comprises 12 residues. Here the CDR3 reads CASSLGITREYF. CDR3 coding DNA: TGTGCCAGCAGCTTAGGGATTACGAGGGAGTACTTC.

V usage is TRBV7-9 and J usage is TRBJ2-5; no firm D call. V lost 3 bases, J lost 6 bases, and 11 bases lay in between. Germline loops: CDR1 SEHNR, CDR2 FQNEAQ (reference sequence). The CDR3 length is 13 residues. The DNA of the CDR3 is TGTGCCAGCAGCTTCGCGGCCAGCCAGACCCAGTACTTC. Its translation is CASSFAASQTQYF. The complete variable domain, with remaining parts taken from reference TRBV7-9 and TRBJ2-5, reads DTGVSQNPRHKITKRGQNVTFRCDPISEHNRLYWYRQTLGQGPEFLTYFQNEAQLEKSRLLSDRFSAERPKGSFSTLEIQRTEQGDSAMYLCASSFAASQTQYFGPGTRLLVL.

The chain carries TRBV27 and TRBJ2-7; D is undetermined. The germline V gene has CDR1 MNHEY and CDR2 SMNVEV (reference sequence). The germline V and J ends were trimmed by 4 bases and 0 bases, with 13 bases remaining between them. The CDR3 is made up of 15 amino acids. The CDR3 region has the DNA TGTGCCAGCAGTTCTCTTACAGTTCCCTCCTACGAGCAGTACTTC. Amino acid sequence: CASSSLTVPSYEQYF.

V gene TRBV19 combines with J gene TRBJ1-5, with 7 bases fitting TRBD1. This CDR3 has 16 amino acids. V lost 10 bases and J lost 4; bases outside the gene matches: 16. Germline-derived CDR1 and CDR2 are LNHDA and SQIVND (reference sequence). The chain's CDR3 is CATLVGGGSPNQPQHF. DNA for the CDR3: TGTGCCACCCTAGTAGGGGGCGGTTCGCCTAATCAGCCCCAGCATTTT.

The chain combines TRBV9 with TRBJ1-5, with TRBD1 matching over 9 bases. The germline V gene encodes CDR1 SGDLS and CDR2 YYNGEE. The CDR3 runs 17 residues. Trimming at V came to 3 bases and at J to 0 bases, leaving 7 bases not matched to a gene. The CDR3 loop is CASSARQGGNSNQPQHF. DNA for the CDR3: TGTGCCAGCAGCGCTCGACAGGGGGGGAATAGCAATCAGCCCCAGCATTTT.

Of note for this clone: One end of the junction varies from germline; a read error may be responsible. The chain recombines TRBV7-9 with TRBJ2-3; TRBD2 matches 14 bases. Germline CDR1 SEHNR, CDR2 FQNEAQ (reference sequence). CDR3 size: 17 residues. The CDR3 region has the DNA TGTTCCAGCCAAGGCAGGGGACTAGCGGGAGTTCAGGATACGCAGTATTTT. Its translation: CSSQGRGLAGVQDTQYF.

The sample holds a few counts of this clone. CDR3 region: CASGFNSLGLAGSPIFGNEQFF. The CDR3 DNA reads as TGTGCTAGTGGTTTTAACTCGTTGGGACTAGCGGGATCACCCATATTTGGCAATGAGCAGTTCTTC. The chain uses TRBV12-5 and TRBJ2-1; TRBD2 matches at 13 bases. Germline V gene lookup returns CDR1 LGHNT and CDR2 FRNRAP. The length of the CDR3 is 22 residues. V gave up 3 bases and J gave up 6 bases; unmatched junction bases: 23.

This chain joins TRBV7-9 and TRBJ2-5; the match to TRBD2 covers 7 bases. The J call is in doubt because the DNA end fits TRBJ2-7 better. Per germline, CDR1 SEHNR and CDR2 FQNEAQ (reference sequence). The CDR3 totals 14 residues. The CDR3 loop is CASTLIGGKNEQYF. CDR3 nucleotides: TGTGCCAGCACCCTCATCGGGGGGAAGAACGAGCAGTACTTC.

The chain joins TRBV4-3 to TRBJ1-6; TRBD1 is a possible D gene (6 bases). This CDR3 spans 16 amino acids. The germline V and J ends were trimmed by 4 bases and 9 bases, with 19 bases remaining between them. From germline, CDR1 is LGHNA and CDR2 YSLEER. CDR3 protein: CASSLFRGAQGSPLHF. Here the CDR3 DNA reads TGCGCCAGCAGCCTCTTTCGGGGGGCGCAAGGTTCACCCCTCCACTTT.

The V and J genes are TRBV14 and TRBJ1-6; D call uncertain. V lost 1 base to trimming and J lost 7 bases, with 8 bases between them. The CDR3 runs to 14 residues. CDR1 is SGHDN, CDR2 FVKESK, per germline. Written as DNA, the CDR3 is TGTGCCAGCAGCCAAGCCTCGGGGAATTCACCCCTCCACTTT. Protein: CASSQASGNSPLHF.

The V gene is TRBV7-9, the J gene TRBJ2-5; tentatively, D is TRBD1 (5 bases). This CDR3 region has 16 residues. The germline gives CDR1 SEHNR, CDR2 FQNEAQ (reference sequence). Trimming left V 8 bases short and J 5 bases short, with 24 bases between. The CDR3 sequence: CASVFYDSGDVETQYF. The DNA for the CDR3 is TGTGCCAGCGTGTTTTATGACAGTGGTGATGTGGAGACCCAGTACTTC.